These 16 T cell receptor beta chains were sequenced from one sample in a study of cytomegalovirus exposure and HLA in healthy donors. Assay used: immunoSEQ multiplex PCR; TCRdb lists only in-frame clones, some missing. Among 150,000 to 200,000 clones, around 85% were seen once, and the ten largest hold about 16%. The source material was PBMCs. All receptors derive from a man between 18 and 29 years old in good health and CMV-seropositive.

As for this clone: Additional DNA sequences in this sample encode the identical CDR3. The CDR3 sequence is CASSPGTGGYEQYF. As DNA, the CDR3 is TGTGCCAGCAGTCCCGGGACAGGGGGTTACGAGCAGTACTTC. The J gene is TRBJ2-7, the V gene TRBV27; 11 bases map to TRBD1. CDR1 and CDR2 (germline): MNHEY, SMNVEV (reference sequence). V shed 5 bases, J shed 4 bases, and the junction held 4 bases outside the gene matches. There are 14 residues in the CDR3.

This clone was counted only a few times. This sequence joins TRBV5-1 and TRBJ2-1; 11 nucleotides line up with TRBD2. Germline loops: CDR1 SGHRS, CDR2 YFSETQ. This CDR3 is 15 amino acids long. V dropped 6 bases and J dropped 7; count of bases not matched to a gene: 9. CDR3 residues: CASTPLAGAGNEQFF. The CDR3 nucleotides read TGCGCCAGCACCCCACTAGCGGGAGCCGGGAATGAGCAGTTCTTC.

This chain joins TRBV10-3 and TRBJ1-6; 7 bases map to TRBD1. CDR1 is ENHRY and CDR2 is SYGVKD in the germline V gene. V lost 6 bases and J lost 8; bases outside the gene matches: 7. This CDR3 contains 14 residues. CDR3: CAIRTGQGDSPLHF. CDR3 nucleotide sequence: TGTGCCATCAGGACGGGGCAGGGGGATTCACCCCTCCACTTT.

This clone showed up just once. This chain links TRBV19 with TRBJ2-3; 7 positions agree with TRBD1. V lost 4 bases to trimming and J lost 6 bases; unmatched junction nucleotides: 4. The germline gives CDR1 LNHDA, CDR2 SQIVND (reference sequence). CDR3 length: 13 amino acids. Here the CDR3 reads CASSTQGTDTQYF. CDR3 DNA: TGTGCCAGTAGTACACAGGGGACGGATACGCAGTATTTT.

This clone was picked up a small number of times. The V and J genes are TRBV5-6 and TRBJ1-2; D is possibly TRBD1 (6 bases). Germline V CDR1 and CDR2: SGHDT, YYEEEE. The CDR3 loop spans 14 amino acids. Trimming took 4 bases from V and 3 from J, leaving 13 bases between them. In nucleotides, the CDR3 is TGTGCCAGCAGCCCCGAAGGGGGATACTATGGCTACACCTTC. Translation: CASSPEGGYYGYTF.

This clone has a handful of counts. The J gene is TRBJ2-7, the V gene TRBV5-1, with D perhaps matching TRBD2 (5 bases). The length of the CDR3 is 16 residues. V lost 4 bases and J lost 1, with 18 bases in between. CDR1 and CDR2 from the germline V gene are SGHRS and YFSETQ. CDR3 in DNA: TGCGCCAGCAGCCTCGCCCCCCCGGGATCGTCCTACGAGCAGTACTTC. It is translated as CASSLAPPGSSYEQYF.

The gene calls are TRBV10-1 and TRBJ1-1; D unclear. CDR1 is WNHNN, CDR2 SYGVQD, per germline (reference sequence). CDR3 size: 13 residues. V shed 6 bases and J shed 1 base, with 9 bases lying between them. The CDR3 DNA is TGCGCCAGCAGCGGTCAGGCGAACACTGAAGCTTTCTTT. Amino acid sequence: CASSGQANTEAFF.

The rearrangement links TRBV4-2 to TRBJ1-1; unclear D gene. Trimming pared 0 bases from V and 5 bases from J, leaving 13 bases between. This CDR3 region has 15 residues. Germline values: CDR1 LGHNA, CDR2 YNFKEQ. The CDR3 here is CASSQDDRRRTEAFF. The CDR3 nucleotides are TGTGCCAGCAGCCAAGATGACCGCCGGAGGACTGAAGCTTTCTTT.

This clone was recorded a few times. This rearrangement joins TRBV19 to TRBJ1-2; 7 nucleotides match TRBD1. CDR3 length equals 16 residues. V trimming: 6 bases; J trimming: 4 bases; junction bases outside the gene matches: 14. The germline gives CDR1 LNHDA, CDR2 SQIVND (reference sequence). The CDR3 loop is CASSPRRGRGTYGYTF. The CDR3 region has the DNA TGTGCCAGTAGCCCCCGGAGGGGGCGGGGAACCTATGGCTACACCTTC.

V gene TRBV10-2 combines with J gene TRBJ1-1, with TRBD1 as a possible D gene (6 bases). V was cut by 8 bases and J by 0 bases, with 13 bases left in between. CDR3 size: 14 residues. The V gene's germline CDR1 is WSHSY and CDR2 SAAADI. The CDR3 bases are TGCGCCAGCCTACCGGGACATCTGAACACTGAAGCTTTCTTT. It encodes CASLPGHLNTEAFF.

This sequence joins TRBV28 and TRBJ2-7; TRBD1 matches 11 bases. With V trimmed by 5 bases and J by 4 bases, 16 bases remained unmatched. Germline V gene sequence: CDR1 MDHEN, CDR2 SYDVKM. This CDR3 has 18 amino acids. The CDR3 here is CASSTKETTRDRGYEQYF. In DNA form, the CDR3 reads TGTGCCAGCAGTACGAAAGAAACTACCCGGGACAGGGGGTACGAGCAGTACTTC.

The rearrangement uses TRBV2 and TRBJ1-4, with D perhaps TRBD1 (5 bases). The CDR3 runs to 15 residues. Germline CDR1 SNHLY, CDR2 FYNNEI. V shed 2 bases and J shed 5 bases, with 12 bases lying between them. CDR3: CASSEQGGLNEKLFF. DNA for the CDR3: TGTGCCAGCAGTGAACAGGGAGGCCTCAATGAAAAACTGTTTTTT.

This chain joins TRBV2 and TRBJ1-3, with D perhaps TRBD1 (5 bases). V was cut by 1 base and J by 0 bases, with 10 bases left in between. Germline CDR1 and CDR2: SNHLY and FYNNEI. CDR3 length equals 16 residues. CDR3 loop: CASSEGGQSSGNTIYF. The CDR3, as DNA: TGTGCCAGCAGTGAAGGGGGCCAGAGCTCTGGAAACACCATATATTTT.

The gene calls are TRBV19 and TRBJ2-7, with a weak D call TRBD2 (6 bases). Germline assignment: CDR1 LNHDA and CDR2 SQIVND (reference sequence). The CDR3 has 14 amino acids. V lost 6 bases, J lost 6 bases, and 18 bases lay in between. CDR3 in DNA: TGTGCCAGTAGCACGACTAGTATAACCCCCGAGCAGTACTTC. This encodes CASSTTSITPEQYF.

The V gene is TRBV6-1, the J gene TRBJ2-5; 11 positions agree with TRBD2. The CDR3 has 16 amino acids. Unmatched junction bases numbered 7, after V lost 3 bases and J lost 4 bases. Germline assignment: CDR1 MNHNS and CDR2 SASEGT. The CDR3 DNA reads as TGTGCCAGCAGTGATCTAGCGGGGGGCGGTCTAGAGACCCAGTACTTC. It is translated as CASSDLAGGGLETQYF.

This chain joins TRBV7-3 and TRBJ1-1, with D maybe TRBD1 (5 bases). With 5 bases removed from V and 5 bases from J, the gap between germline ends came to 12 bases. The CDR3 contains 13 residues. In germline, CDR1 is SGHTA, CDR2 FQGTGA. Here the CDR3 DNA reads TGTGCCAGCAGCAGCAGGGTTGGAACTGAAGCTTTCTTT. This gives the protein CASSSRVGTEAFF.